These T cell receptor beta chains were read from a single sample in a study of T cell repertoires and Cas9 in healthy adults. Sequencing used immunoSEQ multiplex PCR; TCRdb keeps in-frame clones, though not all of them. Of about 22,000 clones listed, 75% to 95% are singletons. Sequencing was carried out using CD4+ effector T cells (CD127+, CD25-, CD137-, CD154-) from PBMCs; culture status not recorded. All receptors come from a human donor in good health. CDR3s include the opening cysteine and the closing phenylalanine or tryptophan. A D gene is named only where the DNA matches it firmly. The size entry is marked missing in some rows and otherwise reads once, few, many or a size class.

NA	TRBV30	NA	TRBJ1-4	TGTGCCTGGGGCCCCGGGGCAGAATTTGAAAAACTGTTTTTT	CAWGPGAEFEKLFF
NA	TRBV7-2	NA	TRBJ2-3	TGTGCCAGCAGCTTAGATTTTGCCAATACGCAGTATTTT	CASSLDFANTQYF
NA	TRBV5-5	TRBD1	TRBJ1-1	TGTGCCAGCAGGCCACGGACAGGGGGCACTGAAGCTTTCTTT	CASRPRTGGTEAFF
NA	TRBV19	NA	TRBJ1-2	TGTGCCAGCCAATCCCCGGGGGGCGCGGGATATGGCTACACCTTC	CASQSPGGAGYGYTF
NA	TRBV27	NA	TRBJ2-3	TGTGCCAGCAGAAGTTCTCTAGCGCGGGATACGCAGTATTTT	CASRSSLARDTQYF
NA	TRBV28	NA	TRBJ2-6	TGTGCCAGCATGACCACGGGCGGTGGGAGCACCTCTGGGGCCAACGTCCTGACTTTC	CASMTTGGGSTSGANVLTF
NA	TRBV6-1	NA	TRBJ2-7	TGTGCCAGCAGTACCCGGGGAGGAGTAGAGCAGTACTTC	CASSTRGGVEQYF
NA	TRBV4-1	NA	TRBJ2-1	TGCGCCAGCAGCGGCGGTCGGGGGGCTTCCTACAATGAGCAGTTCTTC	CASSGGRGASYNEQFF
NA	TRBV6-1	TRBD1	TRBJ1-2	TGTGCCAGCAGTCCACTGACGACAGGGAACTATGGCTACACCTTC	CASSPLTTGNYGYTF
NA	TRBV18	NA	TRBJ1-1	TGTGCCAGCTCACCACCGAGGGGCTACACTGAAGCTTTCTTT	CASSPPRGYTEAFF
NA	TRBV28	NA	TRBJ1-4	TGTGCCAGCAGTTTGGGCACGGACGGCAAGAATGAAAAACTGTTTTTT	CASSLGTDGKNEKLFF
NA	TRBV10-1	NA	TRBJ2-7	TGCGCCAGCAGTGGGAGGGGGGACGGATACGAGCAGTACTTC	CASSGRGDGYEQYF
NA	TRBV11-2	TRBD1	TRBJ1-3	TGTGCCAGCAGCTTGACAGGGGGCGCGGTTGGAAACACCATATATTTT	CASSLTGGAVGNTIYF
NA	TRBV30	TRBD1	TRBJ1-5	TGTGCCTGGAGGATAGCGGGACAGGGCGGCAATCAGCCCCAGCATTTT	CAWRIAGQGGNQPQHF
NA	TRBV27	NA	TRBJ2-5	TGTGCCAGCAGTTTTAGGTGGGAAGAGACCCAGTACTTC	CASSFRWEETQYF
NA	TRBV6-6	NA	TRBJ1-4	TGTGCCAGCACCCTACGGGGCCCGGCAACTAATGAAAAACTGTTTTTT	CASTLRGPATNEKLFF
NA	TRBV5-1	TRBD2	TRBJ2-1	TGCGCCAGCAGTACTAGCGGGAGTTCCTACAATGAGCAGTTCTTC	CASSTSGSSYNEQFF
NA	TRBV1	NA	TRBJ2-6	TGCACCAGCAGAGGTGCTAGTTGTGCACAAAGTCGGGCCAACGTCCTGACTTTC	CTSRGASCAQSRANVLTF
once	TRBV7-2	NA	TRBJ2-1	TGTGCCAGCAGCGGAGGGAGCGTATCCTACAATGAGCAGTTCTTC	CASSGGSVSYNEQFF
NA	TRBV28	NA	TRBJ1-6	TGTGCCAGCAACACCGGGACAAAAAATTCACCCCTCCACTTT	CASNTGTKNSPLHF
NA	TRBV6-1	NA	TRBJ1-2	TGTGCCAGCAGTGTTCAGGGGACTGGGGAATATGGCTACACCTTC	CASSVQGTGEYGYTF
NA	TRBV21-1	NA	TRBJ2-3	TGTGCCAGCATCTCAGCCGGGACTAGCGGGGGGGTCCAGTATTTT	CASISAGTSGGVQYF
NA	TRBV29-1	TRBD2	TRBJ2-3	TGCAGCGTAATACTAGCGGGAGCCGTCGATACGCAGTATTTT	CSVILAGAVDTQYF
NA	TRBV5-5	NA	TRBJ1-6	TGTGCCAGCAGCTTCTGGGACATTGGTTCACCCCTCCACTTT	CASSFWDIGSPLHF
once	TRBV27	NA	TRBJ1-1	TGTGCCAGCAGTTTCCTACAGGAGAACACTGAAGCTTTCTTT	CASSFLQENTEAFF
NA	TRBV5-1	NA	TRBJ1-4	TGCGCCAGCAGCTTGGACGGGGTCGGTGAAAAACTGTTTTTT	CASSLDGVGEKLFF
NA	TRBV5-1	NA	TRBJ1-1	TGCGCCAGCAGCTTGGACACCTTTAACACTGAAGCTTTCTTT	CASSLDTFNTEAFF
NA	TRBV7-2	TRBD1	TRBJ1-1	TGTGCCAGCAGCTTGACCGGGACAGGGTTTGCCACTGAAGCTTTCTTT	CASSLTGTGFATEAFF
NA	TRBV4-2	TRBD1	TRBJ1-2	TGTGCCAGCAGCATCGGACAGGGGACCTATGGCTACACCTTC	CASSIGQGTYGYTF
NA	TRBV5-5	TRBD2	TRBJ2-1	TGTGCCAGCAGCTCGGGGGGCTCCTACAATGAGCAGTTCTTC	CASSSGGSYNEQFF